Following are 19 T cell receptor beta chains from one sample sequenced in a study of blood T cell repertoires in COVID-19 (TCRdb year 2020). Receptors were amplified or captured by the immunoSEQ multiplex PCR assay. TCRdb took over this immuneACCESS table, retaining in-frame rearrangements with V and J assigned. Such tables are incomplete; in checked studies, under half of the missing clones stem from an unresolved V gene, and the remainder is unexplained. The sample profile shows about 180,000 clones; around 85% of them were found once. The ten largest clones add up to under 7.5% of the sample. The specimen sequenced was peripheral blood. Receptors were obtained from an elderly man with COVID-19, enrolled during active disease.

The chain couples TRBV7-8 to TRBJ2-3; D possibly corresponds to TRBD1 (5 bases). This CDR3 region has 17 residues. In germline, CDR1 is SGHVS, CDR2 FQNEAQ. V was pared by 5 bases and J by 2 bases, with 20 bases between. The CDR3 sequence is CASSPPWGPKSTDTQYF. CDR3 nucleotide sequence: TGTGCCAGCAGCCCCCCATGGGGCCCCAAATCCACAGATACGCAGTATTTT.

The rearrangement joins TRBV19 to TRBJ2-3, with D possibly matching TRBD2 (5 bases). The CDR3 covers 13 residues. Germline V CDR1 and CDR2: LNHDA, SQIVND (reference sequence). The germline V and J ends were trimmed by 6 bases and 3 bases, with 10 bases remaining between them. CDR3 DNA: TGTGCCAGTAGCTCGGGGAAAACAGATACGCAGTATTTT. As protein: CASSSGKTDTQYF. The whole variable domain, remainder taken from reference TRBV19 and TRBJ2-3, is DGGITQSPKYLFRKEGQNVTLSCEQNLNHDAMYWYRQDPGQGLRLIYYSQIVNDFQKGDIAEGYSVSREKKESFPLTVTSAQKNPTAFYLCASSSGKTDTQYFGPGTRLTVL.

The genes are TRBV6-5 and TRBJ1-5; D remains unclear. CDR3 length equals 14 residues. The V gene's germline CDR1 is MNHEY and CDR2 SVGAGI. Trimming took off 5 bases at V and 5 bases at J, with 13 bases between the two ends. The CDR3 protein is CASSIYSVDQPQHF. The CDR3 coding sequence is TGTGCCAGCAGTATATATAGCGTAGATCAGCCCCAGCATTTT.

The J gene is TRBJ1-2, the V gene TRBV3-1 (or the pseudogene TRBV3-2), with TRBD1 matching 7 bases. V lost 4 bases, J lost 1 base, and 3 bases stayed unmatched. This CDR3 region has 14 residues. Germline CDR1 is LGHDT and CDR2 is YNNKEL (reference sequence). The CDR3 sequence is CASSRQGVNYGYTF. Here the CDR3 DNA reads TGTGCCAGCAGCCGACAGGGAGTTAACTATGGCTACACCTTC.

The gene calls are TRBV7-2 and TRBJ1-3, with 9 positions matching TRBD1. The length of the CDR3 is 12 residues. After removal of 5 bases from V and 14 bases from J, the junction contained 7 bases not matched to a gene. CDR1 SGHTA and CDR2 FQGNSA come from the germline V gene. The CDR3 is CASSPHRGRLYF. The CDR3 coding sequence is TGTGCCAGCAGCCCGCACAGGGGGCGATTATATTTT.

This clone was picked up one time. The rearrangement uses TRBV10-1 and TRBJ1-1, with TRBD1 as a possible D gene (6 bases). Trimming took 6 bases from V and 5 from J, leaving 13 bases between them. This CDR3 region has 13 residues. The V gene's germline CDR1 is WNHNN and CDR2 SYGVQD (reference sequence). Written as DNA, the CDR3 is TGCGCCAGCAGCGACAGGTCGGGGACTGAAGCTTTCTTT. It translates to CASSDRSGTEAFF.

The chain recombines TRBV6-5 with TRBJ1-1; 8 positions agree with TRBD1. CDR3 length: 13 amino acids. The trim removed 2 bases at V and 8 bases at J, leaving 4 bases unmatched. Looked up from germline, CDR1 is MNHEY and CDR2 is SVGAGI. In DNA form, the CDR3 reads TGTGCCAGCAGTTACCCCGGGACAGGCGAAGCTTTCTTT. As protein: CASSYPGTGEAFF.

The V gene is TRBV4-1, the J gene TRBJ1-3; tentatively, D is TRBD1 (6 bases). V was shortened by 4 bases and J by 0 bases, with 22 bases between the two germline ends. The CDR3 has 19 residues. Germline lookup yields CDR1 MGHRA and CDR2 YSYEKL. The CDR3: CASSPTIDEQGRSGNTIYF. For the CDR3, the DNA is TGCGCCAGCAGCCCCACGATCGATGAACAGGGCCGCTCTGGAAACACCATATATTTT.

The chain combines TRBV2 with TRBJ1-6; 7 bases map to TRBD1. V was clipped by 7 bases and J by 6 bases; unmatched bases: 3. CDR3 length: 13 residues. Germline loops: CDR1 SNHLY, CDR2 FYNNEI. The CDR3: CASTRQGNSPLHF. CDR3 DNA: TGTGCCAGCACCCGACAGGGTAATTCACCCCTCCACTTT. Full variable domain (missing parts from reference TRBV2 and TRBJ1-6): EPEVTQTPSHQVTQMGQEVILRCVPISNHLYFYWYRQILGQKVEFLVSFYNNEISEKSEIFDDQFSVERPDGSNFTLKIRSTKLEDSAMYFCASTRQGNSPLHFGNGTRLTVT.

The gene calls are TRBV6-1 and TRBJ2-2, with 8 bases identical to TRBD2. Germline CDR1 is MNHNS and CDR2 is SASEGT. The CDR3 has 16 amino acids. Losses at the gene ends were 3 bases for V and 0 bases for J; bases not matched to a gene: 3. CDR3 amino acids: CASSDFSGANTGELFF. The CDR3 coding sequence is TGTGCCAGCAGTGATTTTAGCGGGGCGAACACCGGGGAGCTGTTTTTT.

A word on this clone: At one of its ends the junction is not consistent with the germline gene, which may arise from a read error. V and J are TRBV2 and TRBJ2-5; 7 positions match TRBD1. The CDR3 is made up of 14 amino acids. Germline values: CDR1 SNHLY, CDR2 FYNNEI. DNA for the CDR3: TGTGCCAGCAGCGAAGGGACAGACCAAGAGACCCAGTACTTC. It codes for CASSEGTDQETQYF.

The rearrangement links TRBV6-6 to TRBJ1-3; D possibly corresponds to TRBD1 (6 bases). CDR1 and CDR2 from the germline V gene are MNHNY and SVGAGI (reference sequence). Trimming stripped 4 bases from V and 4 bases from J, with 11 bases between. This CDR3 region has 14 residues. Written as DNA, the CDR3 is TGTGCCAGCAGTTCCGGACAGCCCGGAAACACCATATATTTT. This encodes CASSSGQPGNTIYF.

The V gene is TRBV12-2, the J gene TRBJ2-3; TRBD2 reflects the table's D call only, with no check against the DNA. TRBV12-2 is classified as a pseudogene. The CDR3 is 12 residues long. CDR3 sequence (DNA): TGTGCAAGTCGCTCGACTAGGGGCCTTAAGTATTTT. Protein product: CASRSTRGLKYF.

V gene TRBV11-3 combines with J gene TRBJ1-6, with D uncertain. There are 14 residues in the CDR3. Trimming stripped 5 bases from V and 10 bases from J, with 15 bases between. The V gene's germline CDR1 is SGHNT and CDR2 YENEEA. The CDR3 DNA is TGTGCCAGCAGCCTCGGGGATGTCGGGTCACCCCTCCACTTT. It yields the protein CASSLGDVGSPLHF.

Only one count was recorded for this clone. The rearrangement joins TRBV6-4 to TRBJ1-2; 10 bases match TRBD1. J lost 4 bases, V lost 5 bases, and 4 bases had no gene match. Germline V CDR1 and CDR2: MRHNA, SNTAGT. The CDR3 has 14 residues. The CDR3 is CASSRTGGSYGYTF. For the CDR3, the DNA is TGTGCCAGCAGTAGGACAGGGGGATCCTATGGCTACACCTTC.

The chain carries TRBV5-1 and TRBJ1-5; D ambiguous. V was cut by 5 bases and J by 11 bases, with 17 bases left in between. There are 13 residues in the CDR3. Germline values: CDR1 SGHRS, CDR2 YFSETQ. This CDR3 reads CASSLVPGRAQHF. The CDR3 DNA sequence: TGCGCCAGCAGTCTAGTCCCTGGGAGGGCCCAGCATTTT.

DNA for the CDR3: TGTGCCAGCAGTCAAAGGGAGACAGATACGCAGTATTTT. Translated, it gives CASSQRETDTQYF. This chain joins TRBV6-2 or TRBV6-3 and TRBJ2-3, with D possibly matching TRBD2 (5 bases). This CDR3 has 13 residues. Germline V gives CDR1 MNHEY, CDR2 SVGEGT. Deletions cut 5 bases from V and 3 bases from J, with 9 bases between.

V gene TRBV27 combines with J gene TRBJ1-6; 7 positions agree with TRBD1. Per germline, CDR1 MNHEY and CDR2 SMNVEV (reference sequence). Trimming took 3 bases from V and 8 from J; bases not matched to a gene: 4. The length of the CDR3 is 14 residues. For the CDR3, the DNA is TGTGCCAGCAGTTTGGACAGGCTTTATTCACCCCTCCACTTT. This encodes CASSLDRLYSPLHF.

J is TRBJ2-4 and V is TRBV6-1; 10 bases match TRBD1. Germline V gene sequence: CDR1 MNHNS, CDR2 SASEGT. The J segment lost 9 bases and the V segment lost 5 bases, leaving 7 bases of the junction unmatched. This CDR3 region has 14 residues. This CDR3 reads CASSNGQGVGIQYF. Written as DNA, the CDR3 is TGTGCCAGCAGTAACGGACAGGGGGTTGGCATTCAGTACTTC.